The 23 T cell receptor beta chains presented below share a single source sample, sequenced in a study of blood T cell repertoires in COVID-19. Sequencing used immunoSEQ multiplex PCR; TCRdb keeps in-frame clones, though not all of them. The sample records roughly 130,000 clones, about 85% being singletons. Sequenced material: peripheral blood. Receptors were obtained from a man aged 35 to 55 with active or convalescent COVID-19.

V gene TRBV5-1 combines with J gene TRBJ1-1, with TRBD1 matching 8 bases. Germline-derived CDR1 and CDR2 are SGHRS and YFSETQ. The V and J ends lost 3 bases and 4 bases, in that order; junction bases with no gene match: 2. This CDR3 spans 13 amino acids. The CDR3 sequence is CASSSQGGTEAFF. The CDR3 nucleotides read TGCGCCAGCAGCTCACAGGGGGGCACTGAAGCTTTCTTT. Full variable domain (rest looked up from reference TRBV5-1 and TRBJ1-1): KAGVTQTPRYLIKTRGQQVTLSCSPISGHRSVSWYQQTPGQGLQFLFEYFSETQRNKGNFPGRFSGRQFSNSRSEMNVSTLELGDSALYLCASSSQGGTEAFFGQGTRLTVV.

The V gene is TRBV23-1, the J gene TRBJ2-5; D gene ambiguous. TRBV23-1 is placed among ORFs of uncertain function. V lost 11 bases, J lost 5 bases, and 12 bases lay in between. CDR3 size: 11 residues. The CDR3 protein is CAATLSETQYF. In DNA form, the CDR3 reads TGCGCCGCCACCCTGAGCGAGACCCAGTACTTC.

This clone showed up just a few times. The chain employs TRBV7-9 and TRBJ2-7; tentatively, D is TRBD1 (6 bases). Trimming took 6 bases from V and 1 from J, leaving 19 bases between them. The CDR3 is 16 amino acids. Germline lookup yields CDR1 SEHNR and CDR2 FQNEAQ (reference sequence). The CDR3 coding sequence is TGTGCCAGCAGACCCCCGGGCTGGCAGGGGTCCTACGAGCAGTACTTC. The encoded protein is CASRPPGWQGSYEQYF.

A word on this clone: This may come from a read error, since a much larger clone is one base off. The chain carries TRBV6-5 and TRBJ1-5; D is unresolved. The CDR3 sequence is 14 residues long. Trimming cost V 2 bases and J 3 bases, with 8 bases left between them. CDR1 is MNHEY and CDR2 is SVGAGI in the germline V gene. CDR3: CASSYPEDNQPQHF. CDR3 coding DNA: TGTGCCAGCAGTTACCCCGAGGACAATCAGCCCCAGCATTTT.

This chain joins TRBV6-2 or TRBV6-3 and TRBJ2-6, with a possible D match to TRBD2 (5 bases). V was cut by 0 bases and J by 0 bases, with 15 bases left in between. Germline loops: CDR1 MNHEY, CDR2 SVGEGT. CDR3 size: 19 residues. The CDR3 sequence: CASSYSTSGSSSGANVLTF. CDR3 coding DNA: TGTGCCAGCAGTTACTCAACGAGCGGAAGTTCCTCTGGGGCCAACGTCCTGACTTTC.

This clone turned up a few times. The rearrangement uses TRBV14 and TRBJ1-4; D remains ambiguous. This CDR3 is 13 amino acids long. Germline V lookup: CDR1 SGHDN, CDR2 FVKESK. V shed 0 bases and J shed 11 bases, with 10 bases lying between them. This CDR3 reads CASSQDGGFKLFF. CDR3 DNA sequence: TGTGCCAGCAGCCAAGACGGCGGATTCAAACTGTTTTTT. The full variable domain, completed using reference TRBV14 and TRBJ1-4, is EAGVTQFPSHSVIEKGQTVTLRCDPISGHDNLYWYRRVMGKEIKFLLHFVKESKQDESGMPNNRFLAERTGGTYSTLKVQPAELEDSGVYFCASSQDGGFKLFFGSGTQLSVL.

The chain has TRBV7-2 and TRBJ2-1; 8 positions agree with TRBD2. This CDR3 is 15 amino acids long. Trimming removed 8 bases from V and 4 bases from J; junction bases left unmatched: 10. Germline values: CDR1 SGHTA, CDR2 FQGNSA. The CDR3 region has the DNA TGTGCCAGCGGCCCCCGGGGGGGGTATTACAATGAGCAGTTCTTC. Translated: CASGPRGGYYNEQFF. The full variable domain, completed using reference TRBV7-2 and TRBJ2-1, is GAGVSQSPSNKVTEKGKDVELRCDPISGHTALYWYRQSLGQGLEFLIYFQGNSAPDKSGLPSDRFSAERTGGSVSTLTIQRTQQEDSAVYLCASGPRGGYYNEQFFGPGTRLTVL.

The gene calls are TRBV19 and TRBJ2-5, with 12 bases aligning to TRBD2. The germline CDR1 and CDR2 sequences are LNHDA and SQIVND (reference sequence). The CDR3 sequence is 15 residues long. After removal of 4 bases from V and 3 bases from J, the junction contained 3 bases not matched to a gene. The chain's CDR3 is CASSRRLAGEETQYF. The CDR3, as DNA: TGTGCCAGTAGTAGAAGACTAGCGGGGGAAGAGACCCAGTACTTC.

This clone was seen only once. One end of the junction varies from germline; a read error may be responsible. The rearrangement joins TRBV9 to TRBJ2-1; weak D call: TRBD2 (8 bases). This CDR3 has 16 residues. Germline values: CDR1 SGDLS, CDR2 YYNGEE. CDR3 protein: CARSVGGGGPDNEQFF. CDR3 in DNA: TGTGCCCGCAGCGTAGGGGGCGGGGGGCCCGACAATGAGCAGTTCTTC. The whole variable domain, filled in from reference TRBV9 and TRBJ2-1, reads DSGVTQTPKHLITATGQRVTLRCSPRSGDLSVYWYQQSLDQGLQFLIQYYNGEERAKGNILERFSAQQFPDLHSELNLSSLELGDSALYFCARSVGGGGPDNEQFFGPGTRLTVL.

This clone appeared once. The genes are TRBV3-1 (or the pseudogene TRBV3-2) and TRBJ1-2; D ambiguous. Looked up from germline, CDR1 is LGHDT and CDR2 is YNNKEL (reference sequence). The CDR3 is 14 amino acids. V was cut by 1 base and J by 2 bases, with 8 bases left in between. The CDR3 coding sequence is TGTGCCAGCAGCCAAGCGGGAAGGAACTATGGCTACACCTTC. Protein product: CASSQAGRNYGYTF.

The CDR3 region is CASSGQGAGTDTQYF. As DNA, the CDR3 is TGCGCCAGCTCCGGACAGGGGGCCGGGACAGATACGCAGTATTTT. V is TRBV5-1 and J is TRBJ2-3, with 11 bases fitting TRBD1. This CDR3 comprises 15 residues. V lost 7 bases to trimming and J lost 3 bases; unmatched junction nucleotides: 7. The germline V gene has CDR1 SGHRS and CDR2 YFSETQ.

The chain uses TRBV4-2 and TRBJ1-6; a possible D gene is TRBD1 (6 bases). The CDR3 runs to 14 residues. V lost 4 bases to trimming and J lost 5 bases, with 9 bases between them. Germline CDR1 LGHNA, CDR2 YNFKEQ. CDR3 loop: CASSPTGNNSPLHF. DNA of the CDR3: TGTGCCAGCAGCCCAACAGGGAATAATTCACCCCTCCACTTT.

The chain has TRBV19 and TRBJ1-4, with 9 nucleotides matching TRBD1. The CDR3 sequence is 18 residues long. CDR1 is LNHDA and CDR2 is SQIVND in the germline V gene (reference sequence). V lost 3 bases to trimming and J lost 3 bases; unmatched junction nucleotides: 11. The CDR3 region has the DNA TGTGCCAGTAGTATCAGGGGACAGGGACGTTTCGCTAATGAAAAACTGTTTTTT. This sequence encodes CASSIRGQGRFANEKLFF.

The chain links TRBV7-2 to TRBJ2-2; 10 positions agree with TRBD1. Trimming took 5 bases from V and 5 from J; bases not matched to a gene: 14. The CDR3 is 18 residues long. Germline CDR1 is SGHTA and CDR2 is FQGNSA. Here the CDR3 reads CASSPTRGGQGRTGELFF. DNA of the CDR3: TGTGCCAGCAGCCCAACAAGGGGGGGACAGGGGAGAACCGGGGAGCTGTTTTTT.

The chain employs TRBV7-8 and TRBJ1-3; D gene uncertain. The germline CDR1 and CDR2 sequences are SGHVS and FQNEAQ. V was shortened by 4 bases and J by 0 bases, with 4 bases between the two germline ends. This CDR3 comprises 13 residues. The CDR3 is CASSSSSGNTIYF. CDR3 in DNA: TGTGCCAGCAGCTCCTCCTCTGGAAACACCATATATTTT. Drawing the rest from reference TRBV7-8 and TRBJ1-3, the complete variable domain is GAGVSQSPRYKVAKRGQDVALRCDPISGHVSLFWYQQALGQGPEFLTYFQNEAQLDKSGLPSDRFFAERPEGSVSTLKIQRTQQEDSAVYLCASSSSSGNTIYFGEGSWLTVV.

This chain connects TRBV10-1 to TRBJ2-3; 8 bases fit TRBD2. V lost 4 bases and J lost 6; bases outside the gene matches: 6. Germline V gives CDR1 WNHNN, CDR2 SYGVQD (reference sequence). CDR3 size: 14 residues. The CDR3 sequence is CASSGSGGKDTQYF. In DNA form, the CDR3 reads TGCGCCAGCAGTGGGAGCGGGGGTAAGGATACGCAGTATTTT.

The V and J genes are TRBV11-1 and TRBJ2-5; D may be TRBD2 (5 bases). Germline V gene lookup returns CDR1 SGHAT and CDR2 FQDESV (reference sequence). This CDR3 has 15 residues. Trimming removed 1 base from V and 4 bases from J, with 13 bases in between. The CDR3 nucleotides read TGTGCCAGCAGCTTAGTTGGAGCGGCCCTAGAGACCCAGTACTTC. It translates to CASSLVGAALETQYF.

V is TRBV24-1 and J is TRBJ1-4, with D unclear. Trimming removed 9 bases from V and 2 bases from J, with 12 bases in between. CDR1 KGHDR and CDR2 SFDVKD come from the germline V gene. The CDR3 is made up of 14 amino acids. DNA for the CDR3: TGTGCCACCGGTATATCCCGGACTAATGAAAAACTGTTTTTT. It is translated as CATGISRTNEKLFF.

This clone was picked up one time. V gene TRBV11-1 combines with J gene TRBJ2-5; weak D call: TRBD2 (5 bases). Germline assignment: CDR1 SGHAT and CDR2 FQDESV (reference sequence). The CDR3 loop spans 13 amino acids. Trimming removed 3 bases at V and 5 bases at J, with 10 bases between. The CDR3 loop reads CASSFGSRETQYF. In nucleotides, the CDR3 is TGTGCCAGCAGCTTTGGGAGTAGGGAGACCCAGTACTTC.

This sequence joins TRBV5-6 and TRBJ1-5; 9 positions match TRBD1. CDR3 size: 15 residues. Germline V gene lookup returns CDR1 SGHDT and CDR2 YYEEEE. V dropped 1 base and J dropped 4; count of bases not matched to a gene: 3. The CDR3 is CASSLWDRVNQPQHF. The CDR3 coding sequence is TGTGCCAGCAGCTTGTGGGACAGGGTAAATCAGCCCCAGCATTTT.

This chain joins TRBV5-4 and TRBJ2-1, with 12 bases matching TRBD2. Germline V gene data show CDR1 as SGHNT and CDR2 as YYREEE (reference sequence). V dropped 4 bases and J dropped 7; count of bases not matched to a gene: 9. The CDR3 is 16 residues long. CDR3 nucleotides: TGTGCCAGCAGCGCGGGACTAGCGGGTTCCTTTAATGAGCAGTTCTTC. Translated: CASSAGLAGSFNEQFF.

J is TRBJ2-1 and V is TRBV9, with 10 nucleotides matching TRBD2. Germline lookup yields CDR1 SGDLS and CDR2 YYNGEE. Losses at the gene ends were 0 bases for V and 1 base for J; bases not matched to a gene: 10. This CDR3 has 19 residues. The CDR3 loop is CASSVDSWGSGGSYNEQFF. CDR3 in DNA: TGTGCCAGCAGCGTAGACTCGTGGGGTAGCGGGGGGTCCTACAATGAGCAGTTCTTC.

This clone came up once. The gene calls are TRBV21-1 and TRBJ2-2; the DNA was not compared with TRBD2, the D call given in the table. TRBV21-1 is a recognized pseudogene. CDR3 size: 19 residues. CDR3 DNA: TGTGCCAGCAGCAGGGAGCGGGGGGGCTGTTTCTGCAAGGCCGGGGAGCTGTTTTTT. Its translation: CASSRERGGCFCKAGELFF.